One and the same sample provided the 6 T cell receptor beta chains below, sequenced in a study of blood T cell repertoires in COVID-19. Sequenced by immunoSEQ multiplex PCR; TCRdb stores in-frame clones only, minus some. The data contain 28,000 or so clones, approximately 86% of them singletons. The sample was peripheral blood. These receptor sequences come from a man aged 55 to 70 with COVID-19, enrolled during active disease.

This clone is a singleton in its sample. The chain joins TRBV3-1 (or the pseudogene TRBV3-2) to TRBJ2-5, with TRBD2 as a possible D gene (5 bases). Germline V CDR1 and CDR2: LGHDT, YNNKEL (reference sequence). The CDR3 totals 13 residues. The V end lost 4 bases, the J end lost 5 bases, and 11 bases lay between the germline ends. The CDR3 reads CASSPSRGETQYF. CDR3 DNA: TGTGCCAGCAGCCCCTCACGGGGTGAGACCCAGTACTTC.

This clone was observed once. The chain combines TRBV2 with TRBJ2-5, with 8 nucleotides matching TRBD1. This CDR3 has 14 amino acids. Germline V gene lookup returns CDR1 SNHLY and CDR2 FYNNEI. V lost 7 bases and J lost 4; bases outside the gene matches: 8. The DNA for the CDR3 is TGTGCCAGCAAAGGACAGGGAGGTGGAGAGACCCAGTACTTC. Encoded protein: CASKGQGGGETQYF. Using reference TRBV2 and TRBJ2-5 for the parts outside the CDR3, the full variable domain is EPEVTQTPSHQVTQMGQEVILRCVPISNHLYFYWYRQILGQKVEFLVSFYNNEISEKSEIFDDQFSVERPDGSNFTLKIRSTKLEDSAMYFCASKGQGGGETQYFGPGTRLLVL.

With respect to this clone: Germline is not matched at one junction end, which may reflect a read error. This chain's CDR3 is CASSQEWTSGSITHF. The DNA of the CDR3 is TGCGCCAGCAGCCAAGAGTGGACTAGCGGGAGTATCACGCACTTC. V usage is TRBV4-3 and J usage is TRBJ2-7; 13 positions match TRBD2. The V gene's germline CDR1 is LGHNA and CDR2 YSLEER. This CDR3 has 15 residues.

This chain links TRBV28 with TRBJ2-5, with D possibly being TRBD1 (6 bases). V dropped 1 base and J dropped 2 bases, with 11 bases sitting between them. CDR3 size: 15 residues. The germline V gene encodes CDR1 MDHEN and CDR2 SYDVKM. CDR3 sequence (DNA): TGTGCCAGCAGTTTATTCTATACAGGGCAAGAGACCCAGTACTTC. The encoded protein is CASSLFYTGQETQYF.

The rearrangement links TRBV5-5 to TRBJ2-3, with 11 positions matching TRBD2. The CDR3 spans 20 residues. Germline V lookup: CDR1 SGHKS, CDR2 YYEKEE (reference sequence). J gave up 1 base and V 6 bases, and 19 bases lay outside the gene matches. The CDR3 DNA is TGTGCCAGCAACCCACGGGGGGATAGCGGGAGGGCCTGGGGCACAGATACGCAGTATTTT. This encodes CASNPRGDSGRAWGTDTQYF.

The J gene is TRBJ2-1, the V gene TRBV4-3, with D unresolved. Trimming removed 0 bases at V and 4 bases at J, with 7 bases between. The CDR3 sequence is 14 residues long. Germline V gene lookup returns CDR1 LGHNA and CDR2 YSLEER. CDR3 DNA: TGCGCCAGCAGCCAAGATAATTTTTACAATGAGCAGTTCTTC. Protein: CASSQDNFYNEQFF.